One and the same sample provided the 27 T cell receptor beta chains below, sequenced in a study of T cell changes during pregnancy in multiple sclerosis. Assay: immunoSEQ multiplex PCR; the TCRdb copy retains only in-frame clones and omits some. The profile shows 20,000 or so clones, approximately 93% of them singletons. The sequencing here drew on CD4+ T cells from peripheral blood mononuclear cells, taken after pregnancy. The receptors stem from a female donor in good health, enrolled as a control in a pregnancy study.

This rearrangement joins TRBV9 to TRBJ1-6; TRBD1 aligns across 9 bases. After removal of 0 bases from V and 9 bases from J, the junction contained 7 bases not matched to a gene. Germline V gene data show CDR1 as SGDLS and CDR2 as YYNGEE. The length of the CDR3 is 16 residues. The CDR3 sequence: CASSVGPTGGPSPLHF. In DNA, the CDR3 is TGTGCCAGCAGCGTAGGACCAACAGGGGGCCCTTCACCCCTCCACTTT.

V usage is TRBV29-1 and J usage is TRBJ1-1, with D possibly TRBD1 on 5 matching bases. The CDR3 sequence is 13 residues long. V gave up 2 bases and J gave up 1 base, with 8 bases separating them. Germline loops: CDR1 SQVTM, CDR2 ANQGSEA. CDR3 nucleotide sequence: TGCAGCGTTGAAAAGGGGCAGAACACTGAAGCTTTCTTT. This codes for CSVEKGQNTEAFF.

V and J are TRBV11-3 and TRBJ2-2; weak D call: TRBD1 (5 bases). Germline V gene sequence: CDR1 SGHNT, CDR2 YENEEA. CDR3 length equals 13 residues. V lost 6 bases to trimming and J lost 2 bases, with 7 bases between them. The CDR3 sequence: CASSRGNTGELFF. Written as DNA, the CDR3 is TGTGCCAGCAGTAGGGGTAACACCGGGGAGCTGTTTTTT.

J is TRBJ1-6 and V is TRBV2; D is uncertain. V lost 6 bases, J lost 7 bases, and 10 bases lay in between. This CDR3 contains 13 residues. Germline-derived CDR1 and CDR2 are SNHLY and FYNNEI. The CDR3, as DNA: TGTGCCAGCAGCGCTTCCCTAAATTCACCCCTCCACTTT. As protein: CASSASLNSPLHF. Full variable domain (outside the CDR3, taken from reference TRBV2 and TRBJ1-6): EPEVTQTPSHQVTQMGQEVILRCVPISNHLYFYWYRQILGQKVEFLVSFYNNEISEKSEIFDDQFSVERPDGSNFTLKIRSTKLEDSAMYFCASSASLNSPLHFGNGTRLTVT.

The chain recombines TRBV30 with TRBJ1-3; D possibly corresponds to TRBD1 (6 bases). The CDR3 runs to 13 residues. Germline assignment: CDR1 GTSNPN and CDR2 SVGIG (reference sequence). Between the trimmed V and J ends, which lost 0 bases and 3 bases, there was a span of 6 bases. CDR3 residues: CAWSVQGGNTIYF. CDR3 nucleotides: TGTGCCTGGAGTGTACAGGGTGGAAACACCATATATTTT.

The rearrangement joins TRBV19 to TRBJ2-5, with TRBD1 identical over 7 bases. CDR1 is LNHDA and CDR2 is SQIVND in the germline V gene (reference sequence). The CDR3 contains 13 residues. V lost 7 bases, J lost 7 bases, and 9 bases stayed unmatched. CDR3 loop: CASTGQGDRTQYF. CDR3 nucleotide sequence: TGTGCCAGTACAGGGCAGGGGGATAGGACCCAGTACTTC.

The chain links TRBV5-1 to TRBJ2-6; TRBD1 matches at 7 bases. CDR1 SGHRS and CDR2 YFSETQ come from the germline V gene. Trimming removed 4 bases from V and 2 bases from J; junction bases left unmatched: 3. This CDR3 spans 15 amino acids. The CDR3 region has the DNA TGCGCCAGCAGCCAAGGGGGCGCTGGGGCCAACGTCCTGACTTTC. Residues: CASSQGGAGANVLTF.

V usage is TRBV18 and J usage is TRBJ1-4, with 10 positions matching TRBD1. After removal of 3 bases from V and 7 bases from J, the junction contained 2 bases not matched to a gene. Per the germline V gene, CDR1 is KGHSH and CDR2 is LQKENI. This CDR3 contains 14 residues. The chain's CDR3 is CASSPGQGTEKLFF. The CDR3, as DNA: TGTGCCAGCTCACCGGGACAGGGGACTGAAAAACTGTTTTTT.

This rearrangement joins TRBV2 to TRBJ2-1; 7 bases align to TRBD2. The CDR3 loop spans 14 amino acids. Germline-derived CDR1 and CDR2 are SNHLY and FYNNEI. The J segment lost 7 bases and the V segment lost 6 bases, leaving 9 bases of the junction unmatched. CDR3 in DNA: TGTGCCAGCAGAGACGCGGGAGCGCGAAATGAGCAGTTCTTC. This translates into CASRDAGARNEQFF.

V is TRBV6-5 and J is TRBJ1-6; D possibly corresponds to TRBD1 (5 bases). This CDR3 has 15 amino acids. The germline CDR1 and CDR2 sequences are MNHEY and SVGAGI. The V end was cut by 0 bases, the J end by 9 bases, with 12 bases between. The CDR3: CASSYSLGAGSPLHF. CDR3 nucleotide sequence: TGTGCCAGCAGTTACTCGCTAGGGGCTGGTTCACCCCTCCACTTT.

This clone was observed once. Germline is not matched at one junction end, which may reflect a read error. CDR3 sequence reads: CASSNSRQGVF. CDR3 in DNA: TGTGCCAGCAGTAACTCTCGGCAGGGCGTCTTC. The chain combines TRBV6-1 with TRBJ1-2; the D gene is possibly TRBD1 (5 bases). The germline V gene encodes CDR1 MNHNS and CDR2 SASEGT. The length of the CDR3 is 11 residues.

The CDR3 nucleotides read TGTGCCAGCAGTACGGCAGGGTCGGTCTACGAGCAGTACTTC. It translates to CASSTAGSVYEQYF. This chain connects TRBV9 to TRBJ2-7; maybe TRBD1 (5 bases). The germline V gene encodes CDR1 SGDLS and CDR2 YYNGEE. The CDR3 loop spans 14 amino acids. V dropped 5 bases and J dropped 3 bases, with 15 bases sitting between them.

The V call is TRBV5-6, the J call TRBJ2-2, with TRBD2 matching 10 bases. Losses at the gene ends were 1 base for V and 7 bases for J; bases not matched to a gene: 10. The CDR3 extends over 17 amino acids. Germline CDR1 SGHDT, CDR2 YYEEEE. The CDR3 reads CASSLLTSGVGDGELFF. The CDR3 bases are TGTGCCAGCAGCTTGCTTACTAGCGGGGTCGGGGACGGGGAGCTGTTTTTT.

The chain combines TRBV7-9 with TRBJ2-3; D uncertain. The CDR3 covers 15 residues. With 2 bases removed from V and 0 bases from J, the gap between germline ends came to 9 bases. Germline-derived CDR1 and CDR2 are SEHNR and FQNEAQ (reference sequence). Written as DNA, the CDR3 is TGTGCCAGCAGCTTACCCGAGTATAGCACAGATACGCAGTATTTT. It yields the protein CASSLPEYSTDTQYF.

The rearrangement uses TRBV5-5 and TRBJ2-1; 7 bases are a match to TRBD2. J was trimmed by 6 bases and V by 0 bases; bases with no gene match: 6. Germline V CDR1 and CDR2: SGHKS, YYEKEE (reference sequence). The CDR3 is made up of 15 amino acids. This CDR3 reads CASSLEGWGGNEQFF. The CDR3 coding sequence is TGTGCCAGCAGCTTGGAAGGGTGGGGGGGCAATGAGCAGTTCTTC.

The rearrangement joins TRBV5-1 to TRBJ1-6; unclear D gene. This CDR3 contains 14 residues. The V gene lost 1 base and the J gene lost 8 bases, with 10 bases spanning the gap. CDR1 is SGHRS and CDR2 is YFSETQ in the germline V gene. The CDR3 nucleotides read TGCGCCAGCAGCTTGACCGGTTACGATTCACCCCTCCACTTT. Translating it yields CASSLTGYDSPLHF.

This clone appeared a single time. V and J are TRBV4-3 and TRBJ2-1; D uncertain. The CDR3 is 13 residues long. Between the trimmed V and J ends, which lost 4 bases and 9 bases, there was a span of 13 bases. Germline V gene sequence: CDR1 LGHNA, CDR2 YSLEER. The CDR3 DNA sequence: TGCGCCAGCAGCCGCGACGGAGAATCTGAGCAGTTCTTC. Translating gives CASSRDGESEQFF.

This chain connects TRBV7-2 to TRBJ2-1, with 9 bases identical to TRBD2. The CDR3 length is 18 residues. The V gene end was trimmed by 0 bases and the J gene end by 6 bases; junction bases not matched to a gene: 12. Per germline, CDR1 SGHTA and CDR2 FQGNSA. As DNA, the CDR3 is TGTGCCAGCAGCTTAGCGCTAAGGGGTAGCGGGGGTGCCAATGAGCAGTTCTTC. Translated: CASSLALRGSGGANEQFF.

The rearrangement uses TRBV15 and TRBJ1-2; D may be TRBD1 (5 bases). Germline V gives CDR1 LNHNV, CDR2 YYDKDF (reference sequence). V shed 0 bases and J shed 0 bases, with 8 bases lying between them. The CDR3 spans 15 residues. The CDR3 DNA reads as TGTGCCACCAGCAGAGACAGGGCAGCTAACTATGGCTACACCTTC. Protein sequence: CATSRDRAANYGYTF.

V gene TRBV9 combines with J gene TRBJ2-3; D may be TRBD2 (5 bases). Trimming took 0 bases from V and 8 from J, leaving 13 bases between them. Per the germline V gene, CDR1 is SGDLS and CDR2 is YYNGEE. The CDR3 runs to 14 residues. The DNA of the CDR3 is TGTGCCAGCAGCGTAGCTAGCCGGTTGGGTACGCAGTATTTT. This encodes CASSVASRLGTQYF.

V is TRBV11-2 and J is TRBJ2-3; D might be TRBD2 (5 bases). The CDR3 is 13 residues long. Trimming removed 5 bases from V and 5 bases from J, with 11 bases in between. The germline gives CDR1 SGHAT, CDR2 FQNNGV. In DNA, the CDR3 is TGTGCCAGCAGCGCCCAACTAGAAGATACGCAGTATTTT. Translating gives CASSAQLEDTQYF.

The rearrangement uses TRBV5-4 and TRBJ2-7; 7 nucleotides align to TRBD2. V shed 2 bases and J 3 bases; nucleotides not matched to a gene: 5. From germline, CDR1 is SGHNT and CDR2 YYREEE (reference sequence). The CDR3 is 14 amino acids. CDR3 sequence: CASSFWGGGYEQYF. The CDR3 DNA reads TGTGCCAGCAGCTTTTGGGGCGGGGGCTACGAGCAGTACTTC.

The V gene is TRBV9, the J gene TRBJ2-6, with TRBD2 as a possible D gene (5 bases). Trimming pared 6 bases from V and 2 bases from J, leaving 21 bases between. Germline V gene data show CDR1 as SGDLS and CDR2 as YYNGEE. This CDR3 comprises 18 residues. CDR3 sequence (DNA): TGTGCCAGCACCCCAGAGTCCCCCGGGGTCGCTGGGGCCAACGTCCTGACTTTC. Amino acids: CASTPESPGVAGANVLTF.

The chain joins TRBV5-8 to TRBJ2-4; the D gene is possibly TRBD2 (5 bases). CDR3 length equals 15 residues. V dropped 1 base and J dropped 6 bases, with 14 bases sitting between them. In germline, CDR1 is SGHTS, CDR2 YDEGEE. CDR3 amino acids: CASSLRGPNGNIQYF. The CDR3 nucleotides are TGTGCCAGCAGCTTGAGAGGGCCCAATGGAAACATTCAGTACTTC.

This chain links TRBV7-2 with TRBJ1-4; no definite D call. The CDR3 is made up of 14 amino acids. The germline gives CDR1 SGHTA, CDR2 FQGNSA. V lost 5 bases and J 6 bases, leaving 13 bases between the germline ends. CDR3 sequence (DNA): TGTGCCAGCAGCCCCATTTGGAGTGATGAAAAACTGTTTTTT. Translated: CASSPIWSDEKLFF.

The V gene is TRBV11-3, the J gene TRBJ1-1; D is unresolved. The V and J ends lost 1 base and 5 bases respectively, with 8 bases between them. CDR1 is SGHNT and CDR2 is YENEEA in the germline V gene. The CDR3 has 13 residues. The CDR3 DNA sequence: TGTGCCAGCAGCTTAGTTAGAGGGACTGAAGCTTTCTTT. It encodes CASSLVRGTEAFF.

The rearrangement uses TRBV5-1 and TRBJ1-1; TRBD1 is a possible D gene (5 bases). There are 14 residues in the CDR3. Germline V gene sequence: CDR1 SGHRS, CDR2 YFSETQ. The V end lost 3 bases, the J end lost 0 bases, and 9 bases lay between the germline ends. CDR3 amino acids: CASSYDRLNTEAFF. The CDR3 DNA reads as TGCGCCAGCAGCTACGACAGATTGAACACTGAAGCTTTCTTT.